This entry lists 10 T cell receptor beta chains sequenced from one sample in a study of T cell repertoires in cytomegalovirus infection. TCRdb recomputed calls from the reads with MiXCR, one row per CDR3 protein. The sample gives 80,000 to 130,000 distinct CDR3 sequences, under 25% of which show up once; around 40% is in the top ten. The sequencing input was CD8+ T cells from PBMCs. All receptors come from a human donor in good health (CMV status not recorded). Some clones in this sample may be carry-over from other donors' samples.

This clonotype was counted ten times or more. The rearrangement uses TRBV7-2 and TRBJ1-4; 8 nucleotides agree with TRBD1. CDR1 is SGHTA, CDR2 FQGNSA, per germline. The CDR3 has 15 residues. V lost 0 bases and J lost 6; bases outside the gene matches: 3. As DNA, the CDR3 is TGTGCCAGCAGCTTAGCAAACAGGGGGGATGAAAAACTGTTTTTT. Its protein product is CASSLANRGDEKLFF.

This chain uses TRBV20-1 with TRBJ1-1; D may be TRBD1 (5 bases). V was clipped by 0 bases and J by 1 base, with 18 bases between them. The CDR3 has 17 residues. Germline CDR1 DFQATT, CDR2 SNEGSKA (reference sequence). The CDR3 DNA sequence: TGCAGTGCTAGAGATTCGGTTACGGGACTCAAGAACACTGAAGCTTTCTTT. Translated: CSARDSVTGLKNTEAFF.

The V and J genes are TRBV5-5 and TRBJ2-4; 8 nucleotides line up with TRBD1. Trimming took 2 bases from V and 0 from J; bases not matched to a gene: 1. The CDR3 runs 15 residues. Per the germline V gene, CDR1 is SGHKS and CDR2 is YYEKEE (reference sequence). CDR3 DNA sequence: TGTGCCAGCAGCTTTGGACAGGGAGCCAAAAACATTCAGTACTTC. Encoded protein: CASSFGQGAKNIQYF.

The chain couples TRBV7-2 to TRBJ2-1, with D hard to call. Trimming removed 1 base from V and 3 bases from J, with 10 bases in between. The CDR3 totals 15 residues. Germline CDR1 is SGHTA and CDR2 is FQGNSA. The CDR3 DNA reads TGTGCCAGCAGCTTAGTAGGGTATGACTACAATGAGCAGTTCTTC. It yields the protein CASSLVGYDYNEQFF.

This clonotype appeared many times. The V gene is TRBV7-9, the J gene TRBJ2-1, with D possibly TRBD2 on 6 matching bases. The V and J ends lost 5 bases and 15 bases respectively, with 17 bases between them. Per the germline V gene, CDR1 is SEHNR and CDR2 is FQNEAQ (reference sequence). This CDR3 has 12 amino acids. CDR3 sequence reads: CASSHTSFDRFF. Written as DNA, the CDR3 is TGTGCCAGCAGCCATACTAGCTTTGATCGGTTCTTC.

The sample holds many counts of this clonotype. The chain combines TRBV7-9 with TRBJ2-1; 12 nucleotides align to TRBD2. Germline V gives CDR1 SEHNR, CDR2 FQNEAQ (reference sequence). This CDR3 contains 13 residues. V was pared by 5 bases and J by 10 bases, with 3 bases of the junction left unmatched. Written as DNA, the CDR3 is TGTGCCAGCAGCCCCGGACTAGCGGGAGAGCAGTTCTTC. This sequence encodes CASSPGLAGEQFF.

This clonotype has at least ten counts. This chain connects TRBV7-2 to TRBJ1-1; 9 bases match TRBD1. The V gene end was trimmed by 5 bases and the J gene end by 1 base; junction bases not matched to a gene: 11. This CDR3 contains 17 residues. Germline V gene lookup returns CDR1 SGHTA and CDR2 FQGNSA. The CDR3 DNA reads as TGTGCCAGCAGCGGGGACAGGGTGTTTGGGAGGAACACTGAAGCTTTCTTT. Amino acid sequence: CASSGDRVFGRNTEAFF.

The V and J genes are TRBV7-2 and TRBJ1-1; D is uncertain. V lost 5 bases, J lost 1 base, and 20 bases lay in between. The CDR3 is 17 residues long. Germline CDR1 and CDR2: SGHTA and FQGNSA. CDR3 in amino acids: CASSPDFQNSGNTEAFF. The CDR3 DNA is TGTGCCAGCAGCCCCGACTTCCAGAACAGCGGGAACACTGAAGCTTTCTTT.

The chain links TRBV12-3 or TRBV12-4 to TRBJ2-7; D tentatively reads TRBD1 or TRBD2 (6 bases each). The CDR3 extends over 14 amino acids. The germline V and J ends were trimmed by 2 bases and 5 bases, with 13 bases remaining between them. Here the CDR3 reads CASSLWGAGNEQYF. The CDR3 nucleotides are TGTGCCAGCAGTTTATGGGGGGCCGGGAACGAGCAGTACTTC.

This clonotype was found many times. The rearrangement uses TRBV5-6 and TRBJ1-1; D is undetermined. V was clipped by 0 bases and J by 0 bases, with 6 bases between them. Looked up from germline, CDR1 is SGHDT and CDR2 is YYEEEE. The CDR3 loop spans 14 amino acids. CDR3 amino acids: CASSLGRLNTEAFF. The CDR3 bases are TGTGCCAGCAGCTTGGGACGGTTGAACACTGAAGCTTTCTTT.